The clone carrying this TCR beta chain was observed a few times. Profiled with immunoSEQ multiplex PCR; TCRdb holds only in-frame clones, not every one. The sample gives 95,000 to 100,000 clones, roughly 80% of which show up once; roughly 1.5% is in the top ten. This sample stems from a study of OX40 agonist ivuxolimab in advanced cancers. About the study: Patients in the trial were receiving intravenous ivuxolimab every 2 weeks, at doses of 0.01 to 10 mg/kg.

V was pared by 6 bases and J by 6 bases, with 9 bases between. Per the germline V gene, CDR1 is SGHTA and CDR2 is FQGNSA. This CDR3 is built from 12 residues. The chain combines TRBV7-2 with TRBJ1-5; D gene unclear. The receptor comes from an adult with an advanced solid tumor such as melanoma, head and neck, liver or kidney cancer. Material: CD4+ or CD8+ T cells sorted from blood, obtained in a trial of the OX40 agonist ivuxolimab. Here the CDR3 DNA reads TGTGCCAGCAGTAACCCCGGTCAGCCCCAGCATTTT. Translation: CASSNPGQPQHF.